This T cell receptor (beta chain) appears in the sequencing data of a study of shared clonotypes between healthy human individuals. Whole-study findings and limits: Among donors, the sharing of clonotypes was expected to be influenced by sequencing depth. The donor pool, a small one, limited the genetic and exposure-history diversity represented.

To note about this clone: Its antigen is currently unknown. A read error may account for a junction end that differs from germline.

Genomic DNA of every subset was divided equally among multiple immunoSEQ plates. Measured with immunoSEQ multiplex PCR; TCRdb has only the in-frame clones, and not every one. This table holds under 1,100,000 clones, around four fifths found once. The CDR3 consists of 17 residues. Germline CDR1 SSHAT, CDR2 FNYEAQ (reference sequence). The sequenced sample consisted of memory CD4+ T cells sorted from blood. As to subset: CD45RA-negative fraction. The source is a man between 18 and 29 years old in good health. The J gene is TRBJ2-1, the V gene TRBV7-7, with 9 nucleotides matching TRBD1. The DNA of the CDR3 is TGTGCTAGCAGCTCAGAGGCGAGGACAGGGGAACGCAATGAGCAGTTCTTC. Translation: CASSSEARTGERNEQFF.